Below are 22 T cell receptor beta chains sequenced from a single sample in a study of blood T cell repertoires in COVID-19. Generated by immunoSEQ multiplex PCR, the TCRdb table keeps only in-frame clones and is missing some. The sample lists approximately 380,000 clones, about 85% occurring once. The sequenced sample was peripheral blood. The receptors here all came from a woman aged 18-35 years with acute or convalescent COVID-19.

About this clone: The identical CDR3 is also encoded by other nucleotide sequences in the sample. The chain joins TRBV7-8 to TRBJ1-1; a weak D match, TRBD1 (5 bases). Germline V gene data show CDR1 as SGHVS and CDR2 as FQNEAQ. The CDR3 has 15 residues. The ends were cut back, 1 base at V and 4 bases at J, with 13 bases in the middle. The CDR3 loop reads CASSLGGRVGTEAFF. DNA of the CDR3: TGTGCCAGCAGCTTAGGCGGCAGGGTGGGCACTGAAGCTTTCTTT. The variable domain in full, completed from reference TRBV7-8 and TRBJ1-1, reads GAGVSQSPRYKVAKRGQDVALRCDPISGHVSLFWYQQALGQGPEFLTYFQNEAQLDKSGLPSDRFFAERPEGSVSTLKIQRTQQEDSAVYLCASSLGGRVGTEAFFGQGTRLTVV.

The CDR3 region has the DNA TGCAGTGCTAGTAATCGGGCTAATGAAAAACTGTTTTTT. Translating gives CSASNRANEKLFF. This chain uses TRBV20-1 with TRBJ1-4; no firm D call. V was pared by 3 bases and J by 3 bases, with 8 bases between. This CDR3 has 13 residues. The germline V gene has CDR1 DFQATT and CDR2 SNEGSKA (reference sequence).

The gene calls are TRBV28 and TRBJ2-7, with 8 bases matching TRBD1. The germline V gene encodes CDR1 MDHEN and CDR2 SYDVKM. V lost 5 bases to trimming and J lost 2 bases; unmatched junction nucleotides: 5. The CDR3 sequence is 14 residues long. Here the CDR3 reads CASSIGTGPYEQYF. CDR3 DNA: TGTGCCAGCAGTATCGGGACAGGACCCTACGAGCAGTACTTC.

The chain is built from TRBV4-1 and TRBJ1-2; D may be TRBD1 (5 bases). Between the trimmed V and J ends, which lost 11 bases and 3 bases, there was a span of 16 bases. Germline-derived CDR1 and CDR2 are MGHRA and YSYEKL. The CDR3 is 13 residues long. The CDR3 nucleotides read TGCGCCGCAGGTGGGGGGGAACACTATGGCTACACCTTC. Translated, it gives CAAGGGEHYGYTF.

This chain joins TRBV9 and TRBJ2-3; possible D gene TRBD2, 5 bases. The CDR3 has 16 residues. V was shortened by 4 bases and J by 0 bases, with 15 bases between the two germline ends. Germline lookup yields CDR1 SGDLS and CDR2 YYNGEE. The chain's CDR3 is CASSPGIDSSTDTQYF. The CDR3 nucleotides read TGTGCCAGCAGCCCCGGGATCGACTCTAGCACAGATACGCAGTATTTT. Full variable domain (remainder filled in from reference TRBV9 and TRBJ2-3): DSGVTQTPKHLITATGQRVTLRCSPRSGDLSVYWYQQSLDQGLQFLIQYYNGEERAKGNILERFSAQQFPDLHSELNLSSLELGDSALYFCASSPGIDSSTDTQYFGPGTRLTVL.

The J gene is TRBJ2-5, the V gene TRBV28; 7 bases agree with TRBD1. Trimming removed 2 bases from V and 2 bases from J; junction bases left unmatched: 2. The CDR3 is made up of 14 amino acids. Germline loops: CDR1 MDHEN, CDR2 SYDVKM. The CDR3 DNA reads as TGTGCCAGCAGTTTAGGGACAGCTCAAGAGACCCAGTACTTC. Encoded protein: CASSLGTAQETQYF.

This rearrangement joins TRBV5-1 to TRBJ1-4; TRBD1 matches at 7 bases. The CDR3 runs 13 residues. Unmatched junction bases numbered 7, after V lost 7 bases and J lost 7 bases. CDR1 and CDR2 from the germline V gene are SGHRS and YFSETQ. In DNA, the CDR3 is TGCGCCAGCTCCGGGGACAGCGGTGAAAAACTGTTTTTT. Residues: CASSGDSGEKLFF.

This chain links TRBV11-2 with TRBJ1-4, with TRBD1 as a possible D gene (6 bases). The CDR3 loop spans 16 amino acids. Germline CDR1 and CDR2: SGHAT and FQNNGV. Trimming took off 5 bases at V and 6 bases at J, with 19 bases between the two ends. The CDR3 here is CASSQIWARGDEKLFF. The CDR3 coding sequence is TGTGCCAGCAGCCAAATTTGGGCCAGGGGAGATGAAAAACTGTTTTTT.

The V call is TRBV14, the J call TRBJ2-7; 7 nucleotides align to TRBD2. CDR3 size: 15 residues. Germline-derived CDR1 and CDR2 are SGHDN and FVKESK. V was pared by 1 base and J by 2 bases, with 5 bases of the junction left unmatched. Here the CDR3 DNA reads TGTGCCAGCAGCCAAGTAGCTAGCGGAGCCTACGAGCAGTACTTC. Protein product: CASSQVASGAYEQYF.

The V call is TRBV9, the J call TRBJ2-3; possibly TRBD1 for D (7 bases). Germline V gene sequence: CDR1 SGDLS, CDR2 YYNGEE. The CDR3 runs 16 residues. Trimming took off 3 bases at V and 1 base at J, with 15 bases between the two ends. The CDR3 here is CASSATQGGGTDTQYF. The CDR3 DNA reads TGTGCCAGCAGCGCAACCCAGGGGGGAGGCACAGATACGCAGTATTTT.

V and J are TRBV6-5 and TRBJ1-4; TRBD1 aligns across 10 bases. V trimming: 6 bases; J trimming: 8 bases; junction bases outside the gene matches: 9. CDR3 length: 15 residues. In germline, CDR1 is MNHEY, CDR2 SVGAGI. The CDR3 DNA is TGTGCCAGCAGAATGTTCGGGACAGGGGAAGAAAAACTGTTTTTT. This gives the protein CASRMFGTGEEKLFF.

The chain couples TRBV24-1 to TRBJ2-3, with 8 bases identical to TRBD2. The V and J ends lost 10 bases and 4 bases, in that order; junction bases with no gene match: 9. From germline, CDR1 is KGHDR and CDR2 SFDVKD. The CDR3 extends over 14 amino acids. CDR3: CATGGSGSSDTQYF. As DNA, the CDR3 is TGTGCCACAGGAGGAAGCGGGAGCTCAGATACGCAGTATTTT.

The chain is built from TRBV2 and TRBJ2-5, with D possibly matching TRBD2 (6 bases). Trimming stripped 8 bases from V and 5 bases from J, with 9 bases between. The CDR3 sequence is 11 residues long. CDR1 SNHLY and CDR2 FYNNEI come from the germline V gene. CDR3 in DNA: TGTGCCAGCGGACGGGGGGAGACCCAGTACTTC. Its protein product is CASGRGETQYF.

The gene calls are TRBV6-5 and TRBJ1-5; D is undetermined. Germline-derived CDR1 and CDR2 are MNHEY and SVGAGI. Trimming took off 5 bases at V and 4 bases at J, with 12 bases between the two ends. The CDR3 is 14 residues long. This chain's CDR3 is CASSRTDFNQPQHF. CDR3 sequence (DNA): TGTGCCAGCAGTAGAACAGATTTTAATCAGCCCCAGCATTTT.

The rearrangement joins TRBV5-1 to TRBJ1-1; 7 nucleotides agree with TRBD1. Unmatched junction bases numbered 9, after V lost 0 bases and J lost 7 bases. Per the germline V gene, CDR1 is SGHRS and CDR2 is YFSETQ. The CDR3 extends over 15 amino acids. CDR3 sequence: CASSLVPGTDFEAFF. CDR3 nucleotides: TGCGCCAGCAGCTTGGTTCCCGGGACAGACTTTGAAGCTTTCTTT.

This chain uses TRBV5-1 with TRBJ1-1, with a possible D match to TRBD1 (5 bases). CDR1 and CDR2 from the germline V gene are SGHRS and YFSETQ. The CDR3 contains 14 residues. The V gene lost 2 bases and the J gene lost 5 bases, with 13 bases spanning the gap. This chain's CDR3 is CASSFAGMRTEAFF. The CDR3 nucleotides read TGCGCCAGCAGCTTCGCAGGGATGAGAACTGAAGCTTTCTTT.

In DNA, the CDR3 is TGTGCCAGCAGTTTAGCTGGGGCCCGTGGAAACACCATATATTTT. Its translation: CASSLAGARGNTIYF. This rearrangement joins TRBV28 to TRBJ1-3; possible D gene TRBD1, 5 bases. CDR1 MDHEN and CDR2 SYDVKM come from the germline V gene. The CDR3 is 15 amino acids. The germline V and J ends were trimmed by 2 bases and 3 bases, with 11 bases remaining between them.

This chain joins TRBV9 and TRBJ2-7; 11 nucleotides match TRBD1. Germline V lookup: CDR1 SGDLS, CDR2 YYNGEE. The CDR3 consists of 15 residues. Trimming cost V 4 bases and J 6 bases; bases outside gene matches: 9. CDR3 in amino acids: CASSPWADRGLEQYF. In DNA, the CDR3 is TGTGCCAGCAGCCCCTGGGCGGACAGGGGGCTCGAGCAGTACTTC.

The CDR3 DNA sequence: TGTGCCAGCAGTTCCCCGGGTCGGGGTTATGGCTACACCTTC. Translation: CASSSPGRGYGYTF. This chain links TRBV6-5 with TRBJ1-2; no definite D call. Germline CDR1 reads MNHEY; CDR2 reads SVGAGI. Trimming cost V 4 bases and J 5 bases, with 14 bases left between them. The CDR3 is 14 residues long.

The chain is built from TRBV7-6 and TRBJ2-3, with 9 bases fitting TRBD2. V trimming: 5 bases; J trimming: 2 bases; junction bases outside the gene matches: 14. CDR1 is SGHVS and CDR2 is FNYEAQ in the germline V gene. The CDR3 contains 18 residues. CDR3 sequence (DNA): TGTGCCAGCAGCCCTCTCATCGGACTAGCGCGGGACACAGATACGCAGTATTTT. Translation gives CASSPLIGLARDTDTQYF.

Only a few counts were recorded for this clone. V is TRBV18 and J is TRBJ1-1, with unresolved D. V gave up 3 bases and J gave up 3 bases, with 14 bases separating them. Germline V gene data show CDR1 as KGHSH and CDR2 as LQKENI. This CDR3 has 15 amino acids. CDR3 amino acids: CASSPSGGSDTEAFF. For the CDR3, the DNA is TGTGCCAGCTCACCGAGTGGAGGGTCGGACACTGAAGCTTTCTTT.

This clone has only a few counts. The V and J genes are TRBV6-5 and TRBJ1-6, with D possibly TRBD1 on 6 matching bases. CDR1 is MNHEY, CDR2 SVGAGI, per germline. Trimming pared 7 bases from V and 9 bases from J, leaving 16 bases between. This CDR3 has 14 residues. CDR3 loop: CASTAGEFSSPLHF. The CDR3 bases are TGTGCCAGCACGGCAGGGGAGTTTAGTTCACCCCTCCACTTT.